Detailed here is one TCR beta chain. The source of the sample is a study of Ad26.COV2.S vaccination and SARS-CoV-2 variants. Turning to the study itself: Participant was drawn from the COV1001 Ad26.COV2.S trial arm.

The table came from immunoSEQ multiplex PCR; TCRdb's copy has only in-frame clones and leaves some out. The sample lists 350,000 to 450,000 clones, around nine tenths occurring once. Treatment of the sample: some 19 received Ad26.COV2.S at low or high dose, single or two shots; about 5 received placebo; per-sample allocation not given. The investigators took samples on day 63 after the first vaccine or placebo injection. The CDR3 has 13 residues. Trimming stripped 7 bases from V and 5 bases from J, with 14 bases between. Germline V CDR1 and CDR2: SNHLY, FYNNEI. The sequence came from a person between 18 and 65 years old who received the Ad26.COV2.S COVID-19 vaccine or a placebo. This chain joins TRBV2 and TRBJ1-1, with D perhaps matching TRBD1 (5 bases). The starting material was peripheral blood, obtained in a trial of Ad26.COV2.S vaccine versus placebo. The CDR3 nucleotides are TGTGCCAGCAATGAGGGGCCAGGGACTGAAGCTTTCTTT. Translating it yields CASNEGPGTEAFF. Using reference TRBV2 and TRBJ1-1 for the parts outside the CDR3, the full variable domain is EPEVTQTPSHQVTQMGQEVILRCVPISNHLYFYWYRQILGQKVEFLVSFYNNEISEKSEIFDDQFSVERPDGSNFTLKIRSTKLEDSAMYFCASNEGPGTEAFFGQGTRLTVV.